This T cell receptor (beta chain) was sequenced for a study of Ad26.COV2.S vaccination and SARS-CoV-2 variants. Findings and limits, study-wide: Vaccine and placebo recipients had similar non-spike TCR breadth. Reported post-vaccination CD8+ and CD4+ T cell responses to spike showed substantial breadth.

A few counts support this clone. Its matching antigen is unknown. TCRdb's copy holds only in-frame clones and misses some; the assay was immunoSEQ multiplex PCR. Of about 480,000 clones in the sample, approximately 88% were seen once. The sample's treatment: around 19 received Ad26.COV2.S at low or high dose, single or two shots; about 5 received placebo; per-sample allocation not given. It was on day 63 after the first vaccine or placebo injection that samples were taken. This adult donor, from Boston, was 18-55 years old. This CDR3 has 15 amino acids. Germline CDR1 is SGHAT and CDR2 is FQDESV (reference sequence). Unmatched junction bases numbered 12, after V lost 5 bases and J lost 9 bases.

This chain connects TRBV11-1 to TRBJ2-1; 8 bases align to TRBD2. The receptor's source is a person aged 18-60 years who received the Ad26.COV2.S COVID-19 vaccine or a placebo. Material: peripheral blood, obtained in a trial of Ad26.COV2.S vaccine versus placebo. The CDR3 coding sequence is TGTGCCAGCAGCCCCGCGGGGGGCCCGGTATTTGAGCAGTTCTTC. This gives the protein CASSPAGGPVFEQFF.